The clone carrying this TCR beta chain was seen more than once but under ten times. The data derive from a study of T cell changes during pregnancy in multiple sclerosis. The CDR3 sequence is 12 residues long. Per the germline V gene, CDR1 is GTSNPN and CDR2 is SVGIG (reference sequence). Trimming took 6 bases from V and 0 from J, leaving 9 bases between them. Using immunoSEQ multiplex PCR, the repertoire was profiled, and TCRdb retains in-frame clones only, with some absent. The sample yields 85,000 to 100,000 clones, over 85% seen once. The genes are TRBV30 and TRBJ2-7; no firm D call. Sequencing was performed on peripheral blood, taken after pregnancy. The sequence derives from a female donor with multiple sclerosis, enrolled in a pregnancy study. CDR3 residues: CACDWSSYEQYF. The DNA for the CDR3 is TGTGCCTGCGACTGGAGCTCCTACGAGCAGTACTTC.